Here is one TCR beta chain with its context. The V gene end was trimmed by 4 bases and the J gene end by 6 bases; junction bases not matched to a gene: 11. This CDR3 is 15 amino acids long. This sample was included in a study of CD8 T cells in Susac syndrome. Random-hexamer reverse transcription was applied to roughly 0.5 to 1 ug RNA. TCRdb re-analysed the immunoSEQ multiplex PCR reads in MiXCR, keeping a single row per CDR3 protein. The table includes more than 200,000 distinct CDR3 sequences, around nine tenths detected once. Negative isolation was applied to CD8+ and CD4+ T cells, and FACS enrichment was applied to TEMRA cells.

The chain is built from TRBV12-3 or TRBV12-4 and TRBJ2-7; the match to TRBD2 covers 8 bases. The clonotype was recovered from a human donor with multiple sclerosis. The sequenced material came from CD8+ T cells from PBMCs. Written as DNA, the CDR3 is TGTGCCAGCAGTTCCTCGGGACTAGGGTCTCTCGAGCAGTACTTC. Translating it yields CASSSSGLGSLEQYF.